This T cell receptor (beta chain) appears in the sequencing data of a study of blood T cell repertoires in COVID-19. Repertoires were generated with immunoSEQ multiplex PCR, while TCRdb's copy carries only in-frame clones and drops some. The sample has 490,000 or so clones, 75% to 90% seen once; the top ten hold roughly 8%. The CDR3 extends over 15 amino acids. CDR1 SGHNT and CDR2 YENEEA come from the germline V gene. V shed 4 bases and J 3 bases; nucleotides not matched to a gene: 8. The V gene is TRBV11-3, the J gene TRBJ1-2; 7 positions agree with TRBD1. The sample consisted of PBMCs or T cells enriched from blood (not recorded which). The origin of this receptor is a woman in her sixties or seventies who had recovered from COVID-19. CDR3: CASSSTGLGDYGYTF. In DNA form, the CDR3 reads TGTGCCAGCAGCTCGACAGGGTTAGGAGACTATGGCTACACCTTC.